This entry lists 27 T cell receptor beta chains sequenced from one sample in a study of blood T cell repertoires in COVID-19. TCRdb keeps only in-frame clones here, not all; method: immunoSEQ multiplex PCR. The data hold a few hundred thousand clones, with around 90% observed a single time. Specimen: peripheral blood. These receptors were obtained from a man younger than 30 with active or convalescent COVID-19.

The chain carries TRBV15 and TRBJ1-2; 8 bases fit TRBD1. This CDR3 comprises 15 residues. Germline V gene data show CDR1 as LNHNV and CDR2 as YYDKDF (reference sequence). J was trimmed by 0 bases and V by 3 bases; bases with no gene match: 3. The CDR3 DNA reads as TGTGCCACCAGCAGGGACAGGGAAGCTAACTATGGCTACACCTTC. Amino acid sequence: CATSRDREANYGYTF.

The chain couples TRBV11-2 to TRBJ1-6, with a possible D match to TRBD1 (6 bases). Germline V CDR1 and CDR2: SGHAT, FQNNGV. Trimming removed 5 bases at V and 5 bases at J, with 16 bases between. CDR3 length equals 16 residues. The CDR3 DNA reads TGTGCCAGCAGCGTCTACAGGGACGGTAATAATTCACCCCTCCACTTT. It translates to CASSVYRDGNNSPLHF. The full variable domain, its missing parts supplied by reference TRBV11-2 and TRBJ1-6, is EAGVAQSPRYKIIEKRQSVAFWCNPISGHATLYWYQQILGQGPKLLIQFQNNGVVDDSQLPKDRFSAERLKGVDSTLKIQPAKLEDSAVYLCASSVYRDGNNSPLHFGNGTRLTVT.

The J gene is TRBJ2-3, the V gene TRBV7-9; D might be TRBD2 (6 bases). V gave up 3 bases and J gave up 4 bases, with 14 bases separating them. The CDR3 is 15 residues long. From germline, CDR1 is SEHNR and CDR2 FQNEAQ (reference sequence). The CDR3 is CASSFAEGRSDTQYF. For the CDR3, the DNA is TGTGCCAGCAGCTTCGCCGAGGGGAGGTCAGATACGCAGTATTTT.

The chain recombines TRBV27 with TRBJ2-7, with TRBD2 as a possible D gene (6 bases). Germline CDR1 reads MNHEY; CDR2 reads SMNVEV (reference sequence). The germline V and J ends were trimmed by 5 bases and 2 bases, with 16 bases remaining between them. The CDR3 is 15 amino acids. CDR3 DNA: TGTGCCAGCAGTCTGGGGGGATCAGGAGCCTACGAGCAGTACTTC. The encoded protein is CASSLGGSGAYEQYF.

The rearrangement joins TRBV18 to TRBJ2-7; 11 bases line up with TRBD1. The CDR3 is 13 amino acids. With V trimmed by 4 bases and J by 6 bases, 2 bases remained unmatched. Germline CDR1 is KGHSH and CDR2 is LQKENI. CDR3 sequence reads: CASSLGQGGEQYF. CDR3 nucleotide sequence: TGTGCCAGCTCACTGGGACAGGGGGGCGAGCAGTACTTC.

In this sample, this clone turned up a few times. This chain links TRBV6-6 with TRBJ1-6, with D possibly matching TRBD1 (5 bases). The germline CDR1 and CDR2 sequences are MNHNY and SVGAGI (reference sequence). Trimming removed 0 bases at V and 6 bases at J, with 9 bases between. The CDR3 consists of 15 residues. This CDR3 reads CASSYSTEPNSPLHF. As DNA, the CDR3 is TGTGCCAGCAGTTACTCGACAGAACCTAATTCACCCCTCCACTTT.

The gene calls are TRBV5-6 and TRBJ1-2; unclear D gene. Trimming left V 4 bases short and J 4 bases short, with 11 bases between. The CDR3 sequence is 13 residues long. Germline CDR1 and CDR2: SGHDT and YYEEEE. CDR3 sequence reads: CASSEVLGYGYTF. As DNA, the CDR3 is TGTGCCAGCAGCGAGGTCCTTGGCTATGGCTACACCTTC.

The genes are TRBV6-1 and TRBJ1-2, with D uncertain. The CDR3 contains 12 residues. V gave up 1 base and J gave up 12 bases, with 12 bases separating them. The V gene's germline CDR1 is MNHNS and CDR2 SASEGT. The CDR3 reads CASSEDWLVHTF. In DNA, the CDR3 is TGTGCCAGCAGTGAAGACTGGTTAGTCCACACCTTC.

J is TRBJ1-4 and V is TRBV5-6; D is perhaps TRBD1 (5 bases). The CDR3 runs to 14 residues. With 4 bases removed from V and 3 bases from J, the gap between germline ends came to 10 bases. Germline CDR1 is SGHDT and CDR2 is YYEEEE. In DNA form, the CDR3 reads TGTGCCAGCAGCCCGCGGGGGGCTAATGAAAAACTGTTTTTT. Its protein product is CASSPRGANEKLFF.

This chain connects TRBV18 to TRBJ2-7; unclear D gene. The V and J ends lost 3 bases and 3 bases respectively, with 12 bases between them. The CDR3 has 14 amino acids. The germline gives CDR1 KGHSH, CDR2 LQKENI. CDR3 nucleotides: TGTGCCAGCTCACCGCGTCAGGTTTTCTACGAGCAGTACTTC. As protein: CASSPRQVFYEQYF.

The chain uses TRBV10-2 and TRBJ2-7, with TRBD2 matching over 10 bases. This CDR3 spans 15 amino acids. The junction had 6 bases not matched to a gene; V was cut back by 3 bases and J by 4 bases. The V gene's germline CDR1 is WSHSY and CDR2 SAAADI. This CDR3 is CASSDTGLASYEQYF. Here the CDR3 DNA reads TGCGCCAGCAGTGATACGGGACTAGCGAGTTACGAGCAGTACTTC.

The CDR3 bases are TGTGCCAGCAGTTACTCCGGTTTGGGCGGCTACACCTTC. Residues: CASSYSGLGGYTF. This chain connects TRBV6-5 to TRBJ1-2; D unclear. Per the germline V gene, CDR1 is MNHEY and CDR2 is SVGAGI. The CDR3 is made up of 13 amino acids. The V end lost 0 bases, the J end lost 8 bases, and 10 bases lay between the germline ends.

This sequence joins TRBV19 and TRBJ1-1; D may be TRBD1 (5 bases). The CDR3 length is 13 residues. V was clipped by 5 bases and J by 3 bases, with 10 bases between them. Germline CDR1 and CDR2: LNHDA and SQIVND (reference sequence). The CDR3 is CASSAQGYTEAFF. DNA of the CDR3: TGTGCCAGTAGTGCGCAGGGTTACACTGAAGCTTTCTTT.

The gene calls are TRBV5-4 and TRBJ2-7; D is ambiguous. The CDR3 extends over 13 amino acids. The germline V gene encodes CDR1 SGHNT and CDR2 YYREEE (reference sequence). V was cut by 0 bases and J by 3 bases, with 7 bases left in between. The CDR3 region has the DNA TGTGCCAGCAGCTTGGACCCGGGCTACGAGCAGTACTTC. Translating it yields CASSLDPGYEQYF. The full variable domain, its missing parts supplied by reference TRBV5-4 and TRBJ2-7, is ETGVTQSPTHLIKTRGQQVTLRCSSQSGHNTVSWYQQALGQGPQFIFQYYREEENGRGNFPPRFSGLQFPNYSSELNVNALELDDSALYLCASSLDPGYEQYFGPGTRLTVT.

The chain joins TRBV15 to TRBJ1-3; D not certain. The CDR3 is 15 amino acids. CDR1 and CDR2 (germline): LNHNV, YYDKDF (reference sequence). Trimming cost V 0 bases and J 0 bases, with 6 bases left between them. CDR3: CATSRDRYSGNTIYF. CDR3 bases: TGTGCCACCAGCAGAGACCGTTACTCTGGAAACACCATATATTTT.

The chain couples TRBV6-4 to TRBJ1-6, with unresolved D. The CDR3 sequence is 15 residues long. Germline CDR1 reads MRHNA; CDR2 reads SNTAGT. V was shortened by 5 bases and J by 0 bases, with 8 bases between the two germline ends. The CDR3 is CASSPGSSYNSPLHF. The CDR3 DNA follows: TGTGCCAGCAGTCCGGGTTCCTCCTATAATTCACCCCTCCACTTT.

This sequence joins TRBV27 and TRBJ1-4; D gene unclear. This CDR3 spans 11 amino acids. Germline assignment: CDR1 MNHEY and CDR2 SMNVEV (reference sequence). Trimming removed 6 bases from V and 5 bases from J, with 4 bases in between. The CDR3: CASRLNEKLFF. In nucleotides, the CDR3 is TGTGCCAGCAGGCTAAATGAAAAACTGTTTTTT. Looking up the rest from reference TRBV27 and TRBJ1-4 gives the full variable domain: EAQVTQNPRYLITVTGKKLTVTCSQNMNHEYMSWYRQDPGLGLRQIYYSMNVEVTDKGDVPEGYKVSRKEKRNFPLILESPSPNQTSLYFCASRLNEKLFFGSGTQLSVL.

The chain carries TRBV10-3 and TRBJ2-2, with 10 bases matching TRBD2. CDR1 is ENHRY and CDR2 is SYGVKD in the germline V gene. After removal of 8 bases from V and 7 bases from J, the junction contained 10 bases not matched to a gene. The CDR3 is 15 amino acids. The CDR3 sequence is CAIHPAGGFSGELFF. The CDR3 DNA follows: TGTGCCATCCACCCAGCGGGAGGGTTCAGCGGGGAGCTGTTTTTT.

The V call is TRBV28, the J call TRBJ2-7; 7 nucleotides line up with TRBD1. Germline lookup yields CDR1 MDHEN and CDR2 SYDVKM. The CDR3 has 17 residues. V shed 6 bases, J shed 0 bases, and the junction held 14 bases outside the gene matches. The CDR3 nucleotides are TGTGCCAGCAGCTTCCCTTTGGTGACAGGGAACTCCTACGAGCAGTACTTC. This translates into CASSFPLVTGNSYEQYF. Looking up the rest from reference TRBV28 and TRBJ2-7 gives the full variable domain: DVKVTQSSRYLVKRTGEKVFLECVQDMDHENMFWYRQDPGLGLRLIYFSYDVKMKEKGDIPEGYSVSREKKERFSLILESASTNQTSMYLCASSFPLVTGNSYEQYFGPGTRLTVT.

CDR3 coding DNA: TGTGCCAGCAGACCCCTAGCGGAGGTGAGCTCCTACAATGAGCAGTTCTTC. This translates into CASRPLAEVSSYNEQFF. The rearrangement joins TRBV27 to TRBJ2-1; 7 bases fit TRBD2. Trimming cost V 6 bases and J 0 bases; bases outside gene matches: 11. The germline V gene has CDR1 MNHEY and CDR2 SMNVEV (reference sequence). The CDR3 is 17 amino acids.

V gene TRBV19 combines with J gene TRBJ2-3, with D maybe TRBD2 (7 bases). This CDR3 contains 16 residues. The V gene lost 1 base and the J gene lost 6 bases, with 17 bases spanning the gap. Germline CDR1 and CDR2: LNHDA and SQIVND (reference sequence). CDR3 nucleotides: TGTGCCAGTAGTATAGGGGGGGGCGCAGTCATGGATACGCAGTATTTT. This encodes CASSIGGGAVMDTQYF. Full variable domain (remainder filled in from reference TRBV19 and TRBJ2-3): DGGITQSPKYLFRKEGQNVTLSCEQNLNHDAMYWYRQDPGQGLRLIYYSQIVNDFQKGDIAEGYSVSREKKESFPLTVTSAQKNPTAFYLCASSIGGGAVMDTQYFGPGTRLTVL.

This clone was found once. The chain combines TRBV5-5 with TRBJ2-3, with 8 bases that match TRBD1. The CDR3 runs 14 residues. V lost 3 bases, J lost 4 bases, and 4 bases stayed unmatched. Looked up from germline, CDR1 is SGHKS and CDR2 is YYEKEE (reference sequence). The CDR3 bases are TGTGCCAGCAGCTCACCAGGGGGCGCAGATACGCAGTATTTT. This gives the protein CASSSPGGADTQYF.

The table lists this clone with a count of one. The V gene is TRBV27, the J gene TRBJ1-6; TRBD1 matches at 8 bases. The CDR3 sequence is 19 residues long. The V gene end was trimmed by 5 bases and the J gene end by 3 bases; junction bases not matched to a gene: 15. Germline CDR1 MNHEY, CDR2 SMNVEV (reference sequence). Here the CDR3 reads CASSINRGFNKGYNSPLHF. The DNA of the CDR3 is TGTGCCAGCAGTATAAACAGGGGGTTTAACAAAGGCTATAATTCACCCCTCCACTTT.

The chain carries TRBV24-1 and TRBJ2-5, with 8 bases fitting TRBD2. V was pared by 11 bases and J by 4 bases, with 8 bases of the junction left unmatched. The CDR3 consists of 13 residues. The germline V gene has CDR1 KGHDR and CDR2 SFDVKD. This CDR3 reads CAKERETRETQYF. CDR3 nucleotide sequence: TGTGCCAAGGAGCGGGAGACGCGAGAGACCCAGTACTTC.

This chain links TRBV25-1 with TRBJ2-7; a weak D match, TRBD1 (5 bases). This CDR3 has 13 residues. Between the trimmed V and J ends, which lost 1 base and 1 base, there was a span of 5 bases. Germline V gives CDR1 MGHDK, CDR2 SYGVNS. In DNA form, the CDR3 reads TGTGCCAGCAGTGAATCAGGGTCCTACGAGCAGTACTTC. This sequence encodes CASSESGSYEQYF.

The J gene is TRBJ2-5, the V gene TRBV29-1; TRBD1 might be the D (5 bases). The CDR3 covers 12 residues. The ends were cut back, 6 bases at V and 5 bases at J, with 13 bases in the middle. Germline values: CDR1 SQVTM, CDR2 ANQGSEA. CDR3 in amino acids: CSVGQRTETQYF. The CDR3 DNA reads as TGCAGCGTAGGACAAAGGACGGAGACCCAGTACTTC.

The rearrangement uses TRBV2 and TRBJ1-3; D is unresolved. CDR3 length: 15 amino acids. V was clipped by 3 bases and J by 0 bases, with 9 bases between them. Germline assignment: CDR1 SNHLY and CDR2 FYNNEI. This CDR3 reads CASSEESRSGNTIYF. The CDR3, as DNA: TGTGCCAGCAGTGAGGAGAGCCGCTCTGGAAACACCATATATTTT.